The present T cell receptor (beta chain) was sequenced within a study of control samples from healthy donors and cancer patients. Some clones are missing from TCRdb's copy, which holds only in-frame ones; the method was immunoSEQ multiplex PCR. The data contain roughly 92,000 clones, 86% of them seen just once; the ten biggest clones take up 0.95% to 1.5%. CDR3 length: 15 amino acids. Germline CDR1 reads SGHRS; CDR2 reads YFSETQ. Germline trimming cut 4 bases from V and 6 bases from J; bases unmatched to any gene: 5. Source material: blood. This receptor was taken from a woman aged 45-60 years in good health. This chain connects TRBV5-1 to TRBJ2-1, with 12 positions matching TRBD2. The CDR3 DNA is TGCGCCAGCAGCGGCGGGACTAGCGGGTTCAATGAGCAGTTCTTC. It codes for CASSGGTSGFNEQFF.